This T cell receptor beta chain appears in the sequencing data of a study of cytomegalovirus exposure and HLA in healthy donors (dated by TCRdb to about 2017). Regarding the complete study: An earlier analysis of some 620 of the donors reported 276 Gb of sequence data and approximately 120 million unique TCR beta sequences obtained from 180 million or so T cells. An early release that covered roughly 600 HLA-typed donors contained approximately 320 gigabases of sequencing data and roughly 84 million unique TCR sequences. Among the approximately 400 genotyped donors, around 79% belonged to the genetic ancestry cluster associated with self-reported Caucasian donors. The study was designed to test whether signatures of past pathogen exposure could be identified by cataloging public T cell receptors. The study used immunosequencing to profile the T cell repertoires of 666 subjects and linked those repertoires to cytomegalovirus serostatus. Besides the first cohort of more than 650 subjects, a separate validation cohort made up of 95 to 150 different subjects was used. To predict cytomegalovirus infection status, the study combined high-throughput TCR immunosequencing, statistical association of individual TCRs with disease status, and machine learning. A later analysis re-analyzed previously published TCR beta repertoires from 660 or so donors and added high-resolution HLA genotyping to study TCR occurrence patterns. The later analysis used no new phenotypic data to find candidate immune exposures, relying instead on TCR beta sequences and their occurrence across donors. An earlier analysis of fewer than 750 of the donors used high-throughput TCR beta sequencing to judge whether each TCR beta V gene segment behaved as functional or pseudogenic. Donor age, sex, ethnicity and CMV serostatus were collected together with the repertoire data. Genome-wide SNP genotypes for about 55% of the roughly 670 donors were used in a later genetic analysis, which treated that subset as a discovery cohort. Every repertoire in the discovery cohort had been generated on one and the same sequencing platform. Class I and class II HLA loci were covered by the typing at four-digit resolution. Typing coverage differed by locus: A, B, C, DRB1 and DQB1 were typed in about 629-640 donors, DQA1 in approximately 520, DPA1 in around 600, and DPB1 in roughly 450. Roughly five DR-DQ haplotypes were handled as single units for association and clustering, since linkage in the cohort was strong. Among some 400 genotyped donors of the cohort, an average of approximately 200,000 unique TCR beta nucleotide sequences was sequenced per donor, of which approximately 18% were non-productive.

The protocol used for the library was the immunoSEQ multiplex PCR assay. A mixture of 60 forward primers for TCR Vbeta segments and 13 reverse primers for TCR Jbeta segments was used in the multiplex PCR. Amplification of the CDR3 region of rearranged TCR beta genes was performed with a multiplex PCR assay on genomic DNA. On the Illumina HiSeq System, the amplified TCR beta libraries were sequenced as 87-base-pair reads. Per the source publication's procedure: In a later analysis, 80 million or so unique TCR beta chains were counted across the approximately 670 repertoires, and around 11 million of these chains were shared by at least two donors. Raw reads were error-corrected and collapsed into unique sequences with a nearest-neighbor algorithm that merged closely related sequences to remove PCR and sequencing errors. To assign V, D and J gene segments, CDR3 sequences were aligned to IMGT reference sequences. For a sequence to be retained, at least a six-nucleotide match to both a V gene segment and a J gene segment was required. A rearrangement counted as productive if the CDR3 had no stop codons and remained in frame with V and J, and every other rearrangement counted as non-productive. Following IMGT convention, CDR3 was defined as the stretch from the second conserved V-encoded cysteine to the conserved J-encoded phenylalanine. The earlier analysis of a few hundred of the donors excluded sequences that lacked an unambiguous match to a single V gene segment. An earlier analysis of roughly 590 of the donors called V segments functional above 56.7% productive rearrangements and segregating when the between-donor standard deviation exceeded 5%. A statistical classification framework was developed to diagnose cytomegalovirus status using the catalog of TCR beta chain sequences. V and J gene assignment, in a later analysis, came from comparing TCR nucleotide sequences with IMGT/GENE-DB human TR gene sequences. In a later analysis, CDR3 sequences and most-parsimonious VDJ recombination scenarios were assigned using the TCRdist pipeline. In a later analysis, each TCR beta chain was defined by its CDR3 amino acid sequence together with its V-gene family, and reads without a unique V-gene family were excluded. To address suspected cross-contamination and a sequencing artifact, a later analysis removed approximately 590 highly shared, low-generation-probability nucleotide sequences. For each public chain, a later analysis derived a clonal expansion index from normalized ranks of inferred template counts within each repertoire. Generation probabilities in a later analysis came from a VDJ recombination model fitted to out-of-frame rearrangements, and those results were checked against IGoR. In a later analysis, hypergeometric tests were used to score TCR-TCR, TCR-HLA and TCR-CMV co-occurrence, with a repertoire-size bias correction applied to TCR pairs. To estimate false discovery rates, a later analysis permuted the HLA or CMV assignments 20 times. In a later analysis, co-occurring TCRs were grouped using DBSCAN, and TCRdist sequence similarity was added for clustering within HLA-allele-positive subsets. Co-occurrence clustering excluded repertoires with fewer than 30,000 or more than 120,000 public chains, plus five with anomalous nucleotide sharing. TCRdb stores this immuneACCESS table with in-frame sequences only. Part of the clones is absent; in the studies checked, under half of the shortfall reflects unresolved V genes, and no reason is known for the rest. V and J calls and clone size are as listed in that table; D and trimming were resolved from the DNA. The sample has roughly 150,000 clones on record, roughly 79% of them singletons. The ten largest clones capture approximately 6.8% of the sample.

A remark on this clone: Its antigen remains unidentified. No qualities accompany the bases; no much larger clone lies one base away.

The research as a whole found: A further reported finding was that TCR beta sequences accurately predicted the HLA-A and HLA-B alleles for most subjects in the first cohort. In a later genetic analysis, fewer N-insertions in productive TCRs were reported among donors in an Asian-associated ancestry cluster than the 666-donor mean. A later genetic analysis associated a missense DCLRE1C variant with V-gene and J-gene trimming of TCR beta chains, and an independent cohort replicated the association. The only immune exposure information available for the cohort was CMV serostatus. Because HLA typing was unavailable for some donors at each locus, only the typed subset was used in association tests. In a later analysis, the rate of TCR association differed among HLA loci, with DRB1 alleles having the most associated TCRs and HLA-C alleles having the fewest. According to the authors, the approach could potentially be generalized to other disease states and immunological phenotypes. The presence/absence analyses assumed that sequencing depth was roughly uniform across donors, and that assumption may not be true. Correlated functional status among segregating V segments might reflect linkage disequilibrium, but an unknown experimental factor could not be ruled out. In a later analysis, HLA-associated TCR beta chains were found to be more clonally expanded and to have lower generation probabilities than equally common non-associated chains. An earlier analysis of approximately 570 of the donors showed that most TCR beta V segments appeared in productive rearrangements either about 90% or about 30% of the time, which broadly matched IMGT annotations. Specific HLA alleles were associated with 15,000 to 20,000 TCR beta sequences at a false discovery rate of 0.05 in a later analysis. The classifier was reported to diagnose cytomegalovirus status with high specificity and sensitivity in both the original and validation cohorts. Because the 87-base-pair reads could not distinguish some IMGT-functional V segments, including TRBV6-2 and TRBV6-3, those segments were excluded. Strong co-occurrence of HLA alleles, especially DR and DQ, made assigning TCR associations to individual alleles difficult. Most TCR sequences were seen in very few donors, while some public TCRs were found in many individuals. In a later analysis, most CMV-associated TCR beta chains were found to appear HLA-restricted, with HLA associations seemingly driven largely by CMV exposure. The earlier analysis of some 540 of the donors excluded around 17 rarely observed V segments, including chromosome 9 orphons, because counts were too low. A total of 150 to 200 TCR beta chains were listed by the study as associated with cytomegalovirus. A later analysis reported that several top co-occurrence clusters appeared linked to parvovirus B19, influenza, CMV and Epstein-Barr virus. The cohort was sequenced for TCR beta chains only, and without alpha or paired-chain data the features that could be detected were limited. A few of the identified cytomegalovirus-associated TCR beta chains were confirmed in vitro to be specific for cytomegalovirus antigens. The sequencing pipeline was judged likely to have produced a cluster of highly shared sequence variants as a technical artifact.

The cohort was made up of 650 to 700 healthy bone marrow donors. At the time of sampling, every cohort member was nominally healthy, though immune exposures that went unrecorded were likely present. The donor was CMV seropositive and belonged to the group of over 250 seropositive cohort members. Every donor gave a peripheral blood sample, and the peripheral blood mononuclear cells from that sample were used for TCR beta sequencing. The Qiagen DNeasy Blood Extraction Kit was used to extract genomic DNA from the blood cell samples. CDR1 and CDR2 are drawn from the germline V gene: SGHRS, YFSETQ. At the junction V is shortened by 4 bases and J by 4 bases, with 16 bases in between. CDR3 length: 15 amino acids, cysteine to phenylalanine. Only the CDR3 region is kept as DNA, spanning 45 bases read in frame from base 1.

Sequenced sample: PBMCs. This TCR came from a woman in her 40s in good health and CMV-seropositive. The sequence is built from TRBV5-1 and TRBJ2-3, and perhaps TRBD2 as D gene, on 6 matching bases. The CDR3 protein sequence reads: CASSVTSSHPDTQYF. The DNA reads TGCGCCAGCAGCGTGACTAGTTCTCACCCAGATACGCAGTATTTT.